This is a list of T cell receptor beta chains from one sample in a study of blood T cell repertoires in COVID-19. Clones were read by immunoSEQ multiplex PCR, and TCRdb kept only the in-frame ones, dropping some. The sample lists 250,000 to 300,000 clones, about 85% occurring once. The sequencing sample was made of peripheral blood. The receptors derive from a man between 18 and 35 years old with active or convalescent COVID-19. The CDR3 runs from the conserved cysteine through the conserved F or W. A D gene is named only where the DNA matches it firmly. Expanded clones get a size class; other rows say once, few or many, or leave the size out.

V gene: TRBV9
D gene: NA
J gene: TRBJ2-5
clone size: NA
CDR3 protein: CASSVGSGWETQYF
CDR3 DNA: TGTGCCAGCAGCGTAGGGTCAGGGTGGGAGACCCAGTACTTC

V gene: TRBV6-5
D gene: TRBD1
J gene: TRBJ2-1
clone size: many
CDR3 protein: CASSYRQGDEQFF
CDR3 DNA: TGTGCCAGCAGTTACAGACAGGGAGATGAGCAGTTCTTC

V gene: TRBV18
D gene: NA
J gene: TRBJ1-3
clone size: NA
CDR3 protein: CASSPVKPNSGNTIYF
CDR3 DNA: TGTGCCAGCTCACCGGTTAAGCCGAACTCTGGAAACACCATATATTTT

V gene: TRBV5-5
D gene: NA
J gene: TRBJ2-7
clone size: NA
CDR3 protein: CASSYLSGYEQYF
CDR3 DNA: TGTGCCAGCAGCTACCTATCAGGTTACGAGCAGTACTTC

V gene: TRBV29-1
D gene: NA
J gene: TRBJ1-3
clone size: NA
CDR3 protein: CSVAQGWSGNTIYF
CDR3 DNA: TGCAGCGTTGCCCAGGGTTGGTCTGGAAACACCATATATTTT

V gene: TRBV10-3
D gene: TRBD2
J gene: TRBJ2-7
clone size: once
CDR3 protein: CAISGTSGTRSYEQYF
CDR3 DNA: TGTGCCATCAGCGGGACTAGCGGTACTAGATCCTACGAGCAGTACTTC

V gene: TRBV21-1
D gene: NA
J gene: TRBJ1-1
clone size: NA
CDR3 protein: CASRKGFRNTEAFF
CDR3 DNA: TGTGCCAGCAGAAAGGGGTTTCGGAACACTGAAGCTTTCTTT

V gene: TRBV6-5
D gene: NA
J gene: TRBJ1-1
clone size: NA
CDR3 protein: CASGLQGGTEAFF
CDR3 DNA: TGTGCCAGCGGTTTACAGGGTGGCACTGAAGCTTTCTTT

V gene: TRBV9
D gene: TRBD1
J gene: TRBJ2-7
clone size: NA
CDR3 protein: CASSYRGWAYEQYF
CDR3 DNA: TGTGCCAGCAGCTACAGGGGTTGGGCCTACGAGCAGTACTTC

V gene: TRBV7-2
D gene: TRBD2
J gene: TRBJ2-1
clone size: NA
CDR3 protein: CASSLWGPASGRYDEQFF
CDR3 DNA: TGTGCCAGCAGCTTATGGGGTCCGGCTAGCGGGAGGTACGATGAGCAGTTCTTC

V gene: TRBV3-1/TRBV3-2
D gene: NA
J gene: TRBJ2-5
clone size: few
CDR3 protein: CASSQGLSGYQETQYF
CDR3 DNA: TGTGCCAGCAGCCAAGGGCTCTCGGGGTACCAAGAGACCCAGTACTTC

V gene: TRBV11-2
D gene: NA
J gene: TRBJ1-1
clone size: NA
CDR3 protein: CASSLGAGTNTEAFF
CDR3 DNA: TGTGCCAGCAGCTTAGGGGCGGGAACGAACACTGAAGCTTTCTTT

V gene: TRBV13
D gene: NA
J gene: TRBJ1-2
clone size: NA
CDR3 protein: CASSSTTTGGDGYTF
CDR3 DNA: TGTGCCAGCAGCTCCACCACGACGGGGGGCGATGGCTACACCTTC

V gene: TRBV15
D gene: NA
J gene: TRBJ2-1
clone size: NA
CDR3 protein: CATSTDLGRANEQFF
CDR3 DNA: TGTGCCACCAGCACAGACTTAGGCAGGGCCAATGAGCAGTTCTTC

V gene: TRBV4-2
D gene: TRBD2
J gene: TRBJ2-1
clone size: NA
CDR3 protein: CASSQEPRLAGASYNEQFF
CDR3 DNA: TGTGCCAGCAGCCAAGAACCGAGACTAGCGGGTGCCTCCTACAATGAGCAGTTCTTC